The 5 T cell receptor beta chains in this list originate from one sample, sequenced in a study of cytomegalovirus exposure and HLA in healthy donors. With 60 Vbeta and 13 Jbeta primers, the PCR was carried out. This table comes from immunoSEQ multiplex PCR, and its TCRdb copy is limited to in-frame clones, with some not included. The sample yields some 170,000 clones, 75% to 85% seen once. Sequencing was carried out using PBMCs. The receptors originated from a woman in her thirties in good health and CMV-seronegative.

V gene TRBV19 combines with J gene TRBJ2-2; a possible D gene is TRBD1 (6 bases). The germline CDR1 and CDR2 sequences are LNHDA and SQIVND (reference sequence). The ends were cut back, 7 bases at V and 2 bases at J, with 11 bases in the middle. The CDR3 is 14 amino acids. This CDR3 is CASKDSGNTGELFF. CDR3 in DNA: TGTGCCAGTAAGGACAGCGGAAACACCGGGGAGCTGTTTTTT.

The chain couples TRBV27 to TRBJ2-7; 7 bases match TRBD1. This CDR3 is 15 amino acids long. CDR1 is MNHEY, CDR2 SMNVEV, per germline (reference sequence). The V gene end was trimmed by 0 bases and the J gene end by 2 bases; junction bases not matched to a gene: 4. CDR3 coding DNA: TGTGCCAGCAGTTTATCGGCAGGGGGTCCCTACGAGCAGTACTTC. Residues: CASSLSAGGPYEQYF.

CDR3 region: CASSPPGGAHNEQFF. In nucleotides, the CDR3 is TGTGCCAGCTCACCTCCGGGCGGGGCCCACAATGAGCAGTTCTTC. The rearrangement joins TRBV18 to TRBJ2-1; TRBD2 is a possible D gene (6 bases). V dropped 3 bases and J dropped 5 bases, with 14 bases sitting between them. This CDR3 contains 15 residues. CDR1 and CDR2 from the germline V gene are KGHSH and LQKENI. Complete variable domain (other parts from reference TRBV18 and TRBJ2-1): NAGVMQNPRHLVRRRGQEARLRCSPMKGHSHVYWYRQLPEEGLKFMVYLQKENIIDESGMPKERFSAEFPKEGPSILRIQQVVRGDSAAYFCASSPPGGAHNEQFFGPGTRLTVL.

The chain couples TRBV19 to TRBJ2-7, with TRBD2 identical over 10 bases. With 6 bases clipped from V and 2 bases from J, the junction kept 7 bases outside the gene matches. Germline V gives CDR1 LNHDA, CDR2 SQIVND (reference sequence). CDR3 length: 15 amino acids. The CDR3 loop is CASSAGLAGAYEQYF. In DNA, the CDR3 is TGTGCCAGTAGCGCGGGGCTAGCGGGAGCCTACGAGCAGTACTTC.

This clone was seen more than once but under ten times. V is TRBV21-1 and J is TRBJ1-5. TRBV21-1 is shown as a pseudogene. The CDR3 sequence is 15 residues long. This CDR3 reads CASSKGCACGGPQHF. The CDR3 nucleotides are TGTGCCAGCAGCAAAGGATGCGCCTGCGGCGGGCCCCAGCATTTT.